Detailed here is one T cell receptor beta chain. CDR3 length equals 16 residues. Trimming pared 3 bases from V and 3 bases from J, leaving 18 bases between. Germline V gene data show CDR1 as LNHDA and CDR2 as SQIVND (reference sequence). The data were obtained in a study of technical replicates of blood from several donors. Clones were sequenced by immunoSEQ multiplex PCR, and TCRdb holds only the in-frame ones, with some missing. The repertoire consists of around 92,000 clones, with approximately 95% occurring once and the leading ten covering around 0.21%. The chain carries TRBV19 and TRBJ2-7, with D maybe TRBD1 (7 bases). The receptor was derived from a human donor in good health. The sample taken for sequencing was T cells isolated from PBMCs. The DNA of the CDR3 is TGTGCCAGTAGTATCCCGAAGGCCAGGGGGGACTACGAGCAGTACTTC. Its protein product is CASSIPKARGDYEQYF. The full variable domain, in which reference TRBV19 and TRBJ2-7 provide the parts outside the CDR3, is DGGITQSPKYLFRKEGQNVTLSCEQNLNHDAMYWYRQDPGQGLRLIYYSQIVNDFQKGDIAEGYSVSREKKESFPLTVTSAQKNPTAFYLCASSIPKARGDYEQYFGPGTRLTVT.